One T cell receptor beta chain is described in this entry. What it binds is not known. Sequenced by immunoSEQ multiplex PCR; TCRdb stores in-frame clones only, minus some. The repertoire includes tens of thousands of clones, 95% of them detected once, and approximately 0.031% sits in the top ten. The data are from a study of human thymus T cells. Findings and limits, study-wide: Apparent bias marked the V and J gene usage of thymic and blood repertoires. The related literature has documented a marked overlap of thymic repertoires among unrelated individuals.

The source of the thymus tissue was resections taken during corrective heart surgery. Donors consisted of healthy Finnish infants (having corrective surgery for congenital heart defects). The length of the CDR3 is 11 residues. Between the trimmed V and J ends, which lost 7 bases and 5 bases, there was a span of 9 bases. The germline CDR1 and CDR2 sequences are SGHRS and YFSETQ. This TCR derives from a girl under two years old with a congenital heart defect but otherwise immunologically healthy. Sequencing was carried out using thymus tissue. The V and J genes are TRBV5-1 and TRBJ1-2; a weak D match, TRBD1 (5 bases). DNA of the CDR3: TGCGCCAGCGGCAGGGAGTATGGCTACACCTTC. Residues: CASGREYGYTF.